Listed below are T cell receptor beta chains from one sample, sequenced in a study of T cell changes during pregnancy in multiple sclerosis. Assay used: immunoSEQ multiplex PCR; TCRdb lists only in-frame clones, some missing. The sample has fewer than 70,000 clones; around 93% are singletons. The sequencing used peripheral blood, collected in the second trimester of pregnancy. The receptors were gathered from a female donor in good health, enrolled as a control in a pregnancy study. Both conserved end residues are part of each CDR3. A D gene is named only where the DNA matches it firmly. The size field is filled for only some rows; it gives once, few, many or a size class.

TGCGCCAGCAGCCAAGTAGCTAGTGATGACTACGAGCAGTACTTC	CASSQVASDDYEQYF	NA	TRBJ2-7	TRBV4-1	NA
TGTGCCAGCAGTGAAGTCCCGGGACAGGGCAATCAGCCCCAGCATTTT	CASSEVPGQGNQPQHF	NA	TRBJ1-5	TRBV6-1	TRBD1
TGTGCCAGCAGGGACCCGCCGGGGGGGACCGGGGAGCTGTTTTTT	CASRDPPGGTGELFF	NA	TRBJ2-2	TRBV6-6	TRBD2
TGTGCCAGCAGCCTCATAGACACCGGGGAGCTGTTTTTT	CASSLIDTGELFF	NA	TRBJ2-2	TRBV5-4	NA
TGTGCCAGCAGGATGGGGACAGAATTTTACAATGAGCAGTTCTTC	CASRMGTEFYNEQFF	NA	TRBJ2-1	TRBV25-1	TRBD1
TGCGCCAGCGGGGCGATTGGGGCCTACGAGCAGTACTTC	CASGAIGAYEQYF	few	TRBJ2-7	TRBV10-2	NA
TGTGCCAGCAGCCAAACTAGCGGGAGGGCCGAGACCCAGTACTTC	CASSQTSGRAETQYF	NA	TRBJ2-5	TRBV7-3	TRBD2
TGTGCCAGCAGTTACCAGCAGGGGAGAGGAAACACCATATATTTT	CASSYQQGRGNTIYF	NA	TRBJ1-3	TRBV6-6	NA
TGTGCCAGCTCGCCCTCCAGGGATTATGGCTACACCTTC	CASSPSRDYGYTF	NA	TRBJ1-2	TRBV18	NA
TGTGCCAGCAGTTACCGCCAGGGGGCCTCCTACGAGCAGTACTTC	CASSYRQGASYEQYF	NA	TRBJ2-7	TRBV6-5	TRBD1
TGTGCCAGCAGCTTGGGGGACAGGGGGACCATATATTTT	CASSLGDRGTIYF	NA	TRBJ1-3	TRBV5-4	TRBD1
TGTGCCAGCAGCCCGGGCTACGAGCAGTACTTC	CASSPGYEQYF	NA	TRBJ2-7	TRBV11-2	NA
TGTGCCTCACACGTGGGGCCCACAGATACGCAGTATTTT	CASHVGPTDTQYF	NA	TRBJ2-3	TRBV2	NA
TGTGCCAGCAGCGTACAGGGGGCTACTAATGAAAAACTGTTTTTT	CASSVQGATNEKLFF	NA	TRBJ1-4	TRBV9	TRBD1
TGCGCCAGCAGCTTGGTACCTTCCCCGGGAGAGCAGTACTTC	CASSLVPSPGEQYF	NA	TRBJ2-7	TRBV5-1	NA
TGTGCCAGCAGCTTCACCGGGACAGGCCGCTATGGCTACACCTTC	CASSFTGTGRYGYTF	NA	TRBJ1-2	TRBV5-5	TRBD1
TGCAGCGTTATTCTGTATCCGTCGAACACTGAAGCTTTCTTT	CSVILYPSNTEAFF	NA	TRBJ1-1	TRBV29-1	NA
TGTGCCAGCAGCTACGGGACAGGTCGGGGGGATGAGCAGTTCTTC	CASSYGTGRGDEQFF	NA	TRBJ2-1	TRBV7-9	NA
TGCGCCAGCAGCCAAGAAGGTGCGGGAATCCTGAACAATGAGCAGTTCTTC	CASSQEGAGILNNEQFF	NA	TRBJ2-1	TRBV4-3	NA
TGTGCCAGCAGATCGTCGGGGGGTTACGATGAGCAGTTCTTC	CASRSSGGYDEQFF	NA	TRBJ2-1	TRBV7-9	TRBD2
TGTGCCAGCAGCTTACCACGGAATTCACCCCTCCACTTT	CASSLPRNSPLHF	once	TRBJ1-6	TRBV5-6	NA
TGCAGCGGTAAACCACAGGGCGTCACTGAAGCTTTCTTT	CSGKPQGVTEAFF	NA	TRBJ1-1	TRBV29-1	NA
TGTGCCTGGACTCCCCGGGGGGGCACCGGGGAGCTGTTTTTT	CAWTPRGGTGELFF	NA	TRBJ2-2	TRBV30	TRBD2
TGTGCCAGTAGCCTACCCCAAGGGGCGCGTCCTGGAAACACCATATATTTT	CASSLPQGARPGNTIYF	once	TRBJ1-3	TRBV19	NA
TGTGCCAGCAGTCCTCCCGGGGGGCAAAGAAACACCATATATTTT	CASSPPGGQRNTIYF	once	TRBJ1-3	TRBV28	NA
TGTGCCAGTAGCTCAGACCAAGAGGGTGGCTACACCTTC	CASSSDQEGGYTF	few	TRBJ1-2	TRBV19	NA
TGTGCCAGCTACCGGGACAGTCAAGGCTACACCTTC	CASYRDSQGYTF	NA	TRBJ1-2	TRBV21-1	NA
TGCAGTGCGGGAGGGGTCAATGAGCAGTTCTTC	CSAGGVNEQFF	few	TRBJ2-1	TRBV20-1	TRBD2
TGTGCCAGCTCACCGGTTCTAGCTCGCCAAGAGACCCAGTACTTC	CASSPVLARQETQYF	NA	TRBJ2-5	TRBV18	NA
TGTGCCAGCAGCTTGGAGAGGCGGGCCCCCGAGCAGTACTTC	CASSLERRAPEQYF	NA	TRBJ2-7	TRBV7-2	NA
TGCGCCAGCAGTGAGAATGTGAAGGGCCCGGGGGAGACCCAGTACTTC	CASSENVKGPGETQYF	NA	TRBJ2-5	TRBV10-1	NA
TGTGCCAGCAGCCCACAGTACTCACCCCTCCACTTT	CASSPQYSPLHF	few	TRBJ1-6	TRBV11-2	NA
TGTGCCAGCCATAGACAGGATAATCAGCCCCAGCATTTT	CASHRQDNQPQHF	NA	TRBJ1-5	TRBV28	NA
TGTGCCAGCAGCTTGCGGGTGACTGCCAGCTCCTACGAGCAGTACTTC	CASSLRVTASSYEQYF	NA	TRBJ2-7	TRBV5-6	NA
TGTGCCAGCAGTTCGACAGGGGGCACGACAGATACGCAGTATTTT	CASSSTGGTTDTQYF	once	TRBJ2-3	TRBV5-4	TRBD1
TGTGCCAGCAGCGCAAGGACAGGGGGACATGAAAAACTGTTTTTT	CASSARTGGHEKLFF	NA	TRBJ1-4	TRBV7-2	TRBD1
TGTGCCAGCAGTTACGCGATCGGGGCTTTCTTT	CASSYAIGAFF	few	TRBJ1-1	TRBV6-6	NA
TGTGCCAGCAGCGCACCTTTACCGGGGGTGGCATACAATGAGCAGTTCTTC	CASSAPLPGVAYNEQFF	NA	TRBJ2-1	TRBV9	NA
TGTGCCAGCAGCAAGACAGCCTACGAGCAGTACTTC	CASSKTAYEQYF	NA	TRBJ2-7	TRBV5-6	NA
TGTGCCAGTAGTGGGGACAGCCTCTATGGCTACACCTTC	CASSGDSLYGYTF	NA	TRBJ1-2	TRBV19	TRBD1
TGTGCCAGCAGCCGGGCAGGGGGCTCAGACTACGAGCAGTACTTC	CASSRAGGSDYEQYF	NA	TRBJ2-7	TRBV7-2	TRBD1
TGTGCCACCAGCAGAGAAGCCCCGCCTTGGGGACAGGGGTTGTTCCTAGGCAAAAACATTCAGTACTTC	CATSREAPPWGQGLFLGKNIQYF	NA	TRBJ2-4	TRBV15	TRBD1
TGTGCCTGGAGTCTTACGACAGGGAAGGTGGACTTC	CAWSLTTGKVDF	NA	TRBJ2-5	TRBV30	TRBD1
TGTGCCAGCAGCTTCCGGGACAGGTACACAGATACGCAGTATTTT	CASSFRDRYTDTQYF	NA	TRBJ2-3	TRBV7-2	TRBD1
TGTGCCAGCAGCGGACCCGACAGTCTTAATGAAAAACTGTTTTTT	CASSGPDSLNEKLFF	NA	TRBJ1-4	TRBV7-2	NA
TGCGCCAGCAGCCCACAGGACACCCAAGCAGGCGGCTACACCTTC	CASSPQDTQAGGYTF	NA	TRBJ1-2	TRBV5-1	NA
TGTGCCTGGGACCAGGGGTTGGGGTCGGCAGAAGCTTTCTTT	CAWDQGLGSAEAFF	few	TRBJ1-1	TRBV30	NA
TGCGCCAGCAGCCCCGGACAGGGCAGCAATCAGCCCCAGCATTTT	CASSPGQGSNQPQHF	NA	TRBJ1-5	TRBV5-1	TRBD1
TGTGCCAGCTCACTGACGCGGATCGGGGTCACCGGGGAGCTGTTTTTT	CASSLTRIGVTGELFF	once	TRBJ2-2	TRBV18	NA
TGTGCCAGCGGAAGCGGGAGTCTAAATGAGCAGTTCTTC	CASGSGSLNEQFF	NA	TRBJ2-1	TRBV28	TRBD2
TGCAGCGTTTCTTCCGGGACTACGTACACAGATACGCAGTATTTT	CSVSSGTTYTDTQYF	NA	TRBJ2-3	TRBV29-1	TRBD2
TGCGCCAGCAGCCCGACAGGGACCTACGAGCAGTACTTC	CASSPTGTYEQYF	NA	TRBJ2-7	TRBV23-1	TRBD1
TGCAGCGTTGATGGGACACGAACTTACAATGAGCAGTTCTTC	CSVDGTRTYNEQFF	NA	TRBJ2-1	TRBV29-1	NA
TGTGCCAGCAACAAGGGGAGCGGGGGGGCAAATGAGCAGTTCTTC	CASNKGSGGANEQFF	once	TRBJ2-1	TRBV5-4	TRBD2
TGTGCCAGCAGCTTTGTAAGACTAGCGGGGAGCAATGAGCAGTTCTTC	CASSFVRLAGSNEQFF	NA	TRBJ2-1	TRBV5-4	TRBD2